The present entry profiles one T cell receptor beta chain with its context. The target antigen is unknown. A much larger clone lies a single base off, so this may be a read error. The sample belongs to a study of tumor and adjacent non-tumor tissue in lung cancer. This CDR3 has 16 residues. Germline assignment: CDR1 MNHNS and CDR2 SASEGT. Three rounds of nested PCR, following a modified ARM-PCR protocol, produced the TCRbeta library. From the multiplex PCR reads, TCRdb called clonotypes with MiXCR, one entry per CDR3 protein. The profile shows around 200,000 distinct CDR3 sequences, about 71% of them singletons. The study, taken as a whole, reports: Tumor repertoires had a smaller top 100 clone share than normal lung.

No cell sorting was done before RNA was extracted from the tissue. Donors were chemotherapy-naive, newly diagnosed lung cancer surgical patients in China, August–late 2014. This TCR derives from a man between 60 and 70 years old with non-small cell lung cancer. Sample: lung tumor tissue. The genes are TRBV6-1 and TRBJ2-1; 11 positions match TRBD2. The DNA of the CDR3 is TGTGCCAGCAGTGAAGGGACTAGCGGGTGGAACAATGAGCATTTCTTC. This sequence encodes CASSEGTSGWNNEHFF.